The 19 T cell receptor beta chains below come from one sample, sequenced in a study of cytomegalovirus exposure and HLA in healthy donors. Both 60 Vbeta primers and 13 Jbeta primers went into the PCR. Data came from immunoSEQ multiplex PCR; TCRdb stores just in-frame clones and leaves some out. The repertoire holds 100,000 to 150,000 clones, 75% to 85% seen once, with around 8% in the top ten. The sequenced sample was PBMCs. The receptors stem from a female donor in good health and CMV-seropositive.

Remarks on this clone: The junction departs from the called germline gene at one end, perhaps through a read error. The V and J genes are TRBV6-1 and TRBJ2-7; TRBD1 aligns across 7 bases. The CDR3 has 16 amino acids. CDR1 MNHNS and CDR2 SASEGT come from the germline V gene. CDR3 region: CASREGTDPIRYEQYF. CDR3 nucleotides: TGTGCCAGCAGAGAAGGGACAGATCCTATTAGGTACGAGCAGTACTTC.

This chain links TRBV4-3 with TRBJ1-5; D gene uncertain. V gave up 1 base and J gave up 6 bases, with 7 bases separating them. Germline V gene data show CDR1 as LGHNA and CDR2 as YSLEER. This CDR3 contains 13 residues. The DNA of the CDR3 is TGCGCCAGCAGCCAAGGTCCCGGTCAGCCCCAGCATTTT. This translates into CASSQGPGQPQHF.

In its sample, this clone was seen a few times. The chain links TRBV5-6 to TRBJ2-5, with D possibly matching TRBD1 (6 bases). The length of the CDR3 is 14 residues. In germline, CDR1 is SGHDT, CDR2 YYEEEE. Trimming pared 0 bases from V and 5 bases from J, leaving 11 bases between. The DNA of the CDR3 is TGTGCCAGCAGCTTGGAGGGGGAAAGGGAGACCCAGTACTTC. This sequence encodes CASSLEGERETQYF.

The chain links TRBV27 to TRBJ2-2; no firm D call. The ends were cut back, 6 bases at V and 6 bases at J, with 11 bases in the middle. The CDR3 is made up of 13 amino acids. The germline gives CDR1 MNHEY, CDR2 SMNVEV (reference sequence). CDR3 bases: TGTGCCAGCAGCGTCTTCACTGCCGGGGAGCTGTTTTTT. This gives the protein CASSVFTAGELFF.

The rearrangement uses TRBV7-3 and TRBJ1-1; D is possibly TRBD1 (5 bases). V was pared by 5 bases and J by 3 bases, with 13 bases between. The CDR3 loop spans 14 amino acids. Germline V gene data show CDR1 as SGHTA and CDR2 as FQGTGA. The DNA for the CDR3 is TGTGCCAGCAGCCCCGACGGGGGATACACTGAAGCTTTCTTT. Its protein product is CASSPDGGYTEAFF. Filled out from reference TRBV7-3 and TRBJ1-1, the complete variable domain reads GAGVSQTPSNKVTEKGKYVELRCDPISGHTALYWYRQSLGQGPEFLIYFQGTGAADDSGLPNDRFFAVRPEGSVSTLKIQRTERGDSAVYLCASSPDGGYTEAFFGQGTRLTVV.

V gene TRBV7-9 combines with J gene TRBJ2-1; D might be TRBD2 (5 bases). V was trimmed by 2 bases and J by 9 bases, leaving 14 bases between them. Germline CDR1 is SEHNR and CDR2 is FQNEAQ (reference sequence). The CDR3 loop spans 14 amino acids. The CDR3 loop reads CASSLLGRGSEQFF. CDR3 nucleotides: TGTGCCAGCAGCTTACTGGGCCGTGGGAGTGAGCAGTTCTTC.

Here the CDR3 reads CASSQQGVYQPQHF. CDR3 sequence (DNA): TGTGCCAGTAGTCAACAGGGGGTCTATCAGCCCCAGCATTTT. The chain recombines TRBV19 with TRBJ1-5; 8 nucleotides align to TRBD1. CDR1 LNHDA and CDR2 SQIVND come from the germline V gene (reference sequence). V lost 5 bases and J lost 5; bases outside the gene matches: 5. This CDR3 comprises 14 residues.

This chain joins TRBV7-3 and TRBJ2-7; tentative D call: TRBD1 (5 bases). CDR3 length: 14 residues. Germline CDR1 is SGHTA and CDR2 is FQGTGA. Trimming stripped 6 bases from V and 0 bases from J, with 12 bases between. The CDR3, as DNA: TGTGCCAGCAGTCTGGCCGGACACTCCTACGAGCAGTACTTC. Residues: CASSLAGHSYEQYF.

The rearrangement links TRBV5-4 to TRBJ2-7, with 11 bases lining up with TRBD1. The ends lost 3 bases at V and 3 bases at J; junction bases unmatched: 2. Per germline, CDR1 SGHNT and CDR2 YYREEE (reference sequence). The CDR3 sequence is 14 residues long. CDR3 residues: CASSSGTGGYEQYF. The DNA for the CDR3 is TGTGCCAGCAGCTCCGGGACAGGGGGCTACGAGCAGTACTTC.

This clone was seen more than once but under ten times. This chain joins TRBV28 and TRBJ1-4; TRBD1 matches 7 bases. CDR3 length: 15 amino acids. V lost 6 bases, J lost 7 bases, and 11 bases stayed unmatched. The germline gives CDR1 MDHEN, CDR2 SYDVKM. CDR3 amino acids: CASSPPGPGGEKLFF. In DNA form, the CDR3 reads TGTGCCAGCAGCCCCCCGGGGCCAGGGGGTGAAAAACTGTTTTTT.

The gene calls are TRBV5-4 and TRBJ2-7; TRBD1 matches at 10 bases. CDR1 and CDR2 (germline): SGHNT, YYREEE (reference sequence). The V gene end was trimmed by 3 bases and the J gene end by 5 bases; junction bases not matched to a gene: 8. The CDR3 covers 15 residues. For the CDR3, the DNA is TGTGCCAGCAGCTGGGAGGACAGGGGGGTGAACGAGCAGTACTTC. It yields the protein CASSWEDRGVNEQYF.

The rearrangement links TRBV19 to TRBJ1-5; D perhaps matches TRBD1 (6 bases). V dropped 4 bases and J dropped 7 bases, with 14 bases sitting between them. This CDR3 has 14 residues. CDR1 is LNHDA and CDR2 is SQIVND in the germline V gene (reference sequence). CDR3: CASSRVGQGQPQHF. The CDR3 DNA reads as TGTGCCAGTAGTAGGGTGGGACAAGGACAGCCCCAGCATTTT.

This chain links TRBV4-2 with TRBJ2-3; TRBD2 might be the D (6 bases). Germline CDR1 reads LGHNA; CDR2 reads YNFKEQ. The CDR3 is made up of 17 amino acids. Trimming left V 0 bases short and J 0 bases short, with 13 bases between. This CDR3 is CASSQDRTGTSTDTQYF. The CDR3 DNA reads as TGTGCCAGCAGCCAAGATAGGACGGGGACTAGCACAGATACGCAGTATTTT.

The chain has TRBV6-5 and TRBJ1-1, with TRBD1 matching 7 bases. J was trimmed by 3 bases and V by 4 bases; bases with no gene match: 8. This CDR3 is built from 15 residues. CDR1 is MNHEY, CDR2 SVGAGI, per germline. CDR3: CASSSPDRKYTEAFF. CDR3 sequence (DNA): TGTGCCAGCAGTTCGCCGGACAGGAAATACACTGAAGCTTTCTTT.

This clone appeared a single time. The chain links TRBV7-2 to TRBJ1-6; D is unclear. V lost 2 bases and J 5 bases, leaving 13 bases between the germline ends. CDR1 SGHTA and CDR2 FQGNSA come from the germline V gene. The CDR3 sequence is 16 residues long. The CDR3 is CASSLFRGGNNSPLHF. In nucleotides, the CDR3 is TGTGCCAGCAGCTTATTTCGGGGAGGGAATAATTCACCCCTCCACTTT.

The chain is built from TRBV19 and TRBJ2-7; TRBD1 matches 11 bases. V shed 8 bases and J 3 bases; nucleotides not matched to a gene: 6. The CDR3 runs to 14 residues. CDR1 and CDR2 (germline): LNHDA, SQIVND (reference sequence). The CDR3 DNA follows: TGTGCCAGTCAAGGGACAGGGGGTATCTACGAGCAGTACTTC. Its protein is CASQGTGGIYEQYF.

The genes are TRBV6-4 and TRBJ1-1; perhaps TRBD1 as D (6 bases). The CDR3 totals 14 residues. The germline V and J ends were trimmed by 6 bases and 1 base, with 12 bases remaining between them. Germline-derived CDR1 and CDR2 are MRHNA and SNTAGT. The CDR3 reads CASSPGHKNTEAFF. CDR3 nucleotide sequence: TGTGCCAGCAGCCCGGGACACAAGAACACTGAAGCTTTCTTT.

The chain has TRBV5-1 and TRBJ2-7, with 8 bases aligning to TRBD1. V trimming: 4 bases; J trimming: 2 bases; junction bases outside the gene matches: 8. The CDR3 totals 15 residues. The germline V gene encodes CDR1 SGHRS and CDR2 YFSETQ. In DNA form, the CDR3 reads TGCGCCAGCAGCCCGGGACAGGTAGGGACCTACGAGCAGTACTTC. Encoded protein: CASSPGQVGTYEQYF.

The chain employs TRBV18 and TRBJ2-5; D possibly corresponds to TRBD1 (6 bases). The CDR3 runs 15 residues. The V end was cut by 4 bases, the J end by 0 bases, with 12 bases between. Germline V gives CDR1 KGHSH, CDR2 LQKENI. Here the CDR3 reads CASSLAGTYQETQYF. DNA for the CDR3: TGTGCCAGCTCACTAGCCGGGACATACCAAGAGACCCAGTACTTC.